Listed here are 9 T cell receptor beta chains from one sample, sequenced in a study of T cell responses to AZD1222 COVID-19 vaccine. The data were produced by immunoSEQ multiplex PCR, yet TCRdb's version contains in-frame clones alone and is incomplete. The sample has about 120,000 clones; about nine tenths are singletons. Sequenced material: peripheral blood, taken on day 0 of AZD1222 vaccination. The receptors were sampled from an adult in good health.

The CDR3 here is CASSASPRTGGTEAFF. The DNA of the CDR3 is TGTGCCAGCAGCGCCTCACCACGGACAGGGGGCACTGAAGCTTTCTTT. The chain recombines TRBV9 with TRBJ1-1, with 10 bases that match TRBD1. This CDR3 is 16 amino acids long. Trimming at V came to 3 bases and at J to 4 bases, leaving 9 bases not matched to a gene. Germline assignment: CDR1 SGDLS and CDR2 YYNGEE.

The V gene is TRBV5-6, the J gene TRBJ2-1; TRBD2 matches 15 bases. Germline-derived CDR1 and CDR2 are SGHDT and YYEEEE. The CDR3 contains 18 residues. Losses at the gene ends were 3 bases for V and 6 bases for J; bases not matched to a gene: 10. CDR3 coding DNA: TGTGCCAGCAGCTCCACCGAGGGACTAGCGGGGGGATTCAATGAGCAGTTCTTC. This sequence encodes CASSSTEGLAGGFNEQFF. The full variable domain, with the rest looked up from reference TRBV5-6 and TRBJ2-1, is DAGVTQSPTHLIKTRGQQVTLRCSPKSGHDTVSWYQQALGQGPQFIFQYYEEEERQRGNFPDRFSGHQFPNYSSELNVNALLLGDSALYLCASSSTEGLAGGFNEQFFGPGTRLTVL.

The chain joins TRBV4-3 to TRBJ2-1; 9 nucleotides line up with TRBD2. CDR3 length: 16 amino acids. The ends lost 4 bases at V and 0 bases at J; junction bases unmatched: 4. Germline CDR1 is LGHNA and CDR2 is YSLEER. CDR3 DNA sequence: TGCGCCAGCAGCCGTATAGCGGGGGCCTCCTACAATGAGCAGTTCTTC. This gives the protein CASSRIAGASYNEQFF.

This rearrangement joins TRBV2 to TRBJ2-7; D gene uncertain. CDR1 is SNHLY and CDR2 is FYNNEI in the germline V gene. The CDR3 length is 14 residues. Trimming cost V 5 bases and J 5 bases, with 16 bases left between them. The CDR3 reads CASSILSEDDEQYF. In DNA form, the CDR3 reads TGTGCCAGCAGTATACTATCCGAGGACGACGAGCAGTACTTC. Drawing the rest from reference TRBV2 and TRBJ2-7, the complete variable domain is EPEVTQTPSHQVTQMGQEVILRCVPISNHLYFYWYRQILGQKVEFLVSFYNNEISEKSEIFDDQFSVERPDGSNFTLKIRSTKLEDSAMYFCASSILSEDDEQYFGPGTRLTVT.

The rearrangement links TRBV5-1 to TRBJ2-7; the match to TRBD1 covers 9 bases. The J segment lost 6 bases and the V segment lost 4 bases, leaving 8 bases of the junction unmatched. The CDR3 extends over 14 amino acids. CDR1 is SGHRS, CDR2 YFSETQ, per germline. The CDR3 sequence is CASSTPDRGSEQYF. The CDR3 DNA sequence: TGCGCCAGCAGCACGCCGGACAGGGGAAGCGAGCAGTACTTC. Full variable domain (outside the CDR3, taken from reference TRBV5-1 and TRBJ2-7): KAGVTQTPRYLIKTRGQQVTLSCSPISGHRSVSWYQQTPGQGLQFLFEYFSETQRNKGNFPGRFSGRQFSNSRSEMNVSTLELGDSALYLCASSTPDRGSEQYFGPGTRLTVT.

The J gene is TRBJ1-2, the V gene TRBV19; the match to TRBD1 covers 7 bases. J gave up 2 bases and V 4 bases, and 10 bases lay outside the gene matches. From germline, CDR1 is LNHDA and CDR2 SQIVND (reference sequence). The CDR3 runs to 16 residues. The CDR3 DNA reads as TGTGCCAGTAGTAATGAGGGGGCACTGGGGAACTATGGCTACACCTTC. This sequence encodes CASSNEGALGNYGYTF.

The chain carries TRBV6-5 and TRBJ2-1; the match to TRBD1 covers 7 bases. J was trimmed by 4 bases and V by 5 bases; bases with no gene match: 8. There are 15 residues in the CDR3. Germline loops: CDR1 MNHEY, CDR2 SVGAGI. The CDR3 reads CASSKPGQRYNEQFF. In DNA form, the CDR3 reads TGTGCCAGCAGTAAGCCGGGACAGAGATACAATGAGCAGTTCTTC.

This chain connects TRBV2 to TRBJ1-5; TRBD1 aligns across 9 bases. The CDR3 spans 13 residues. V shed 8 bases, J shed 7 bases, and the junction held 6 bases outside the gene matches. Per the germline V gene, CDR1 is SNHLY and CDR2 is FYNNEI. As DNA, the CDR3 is TGTGCCAGCGGACAGGGGCAGGGGCAGCCCCAGCATTTT. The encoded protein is CASGQGQGQPQHF.

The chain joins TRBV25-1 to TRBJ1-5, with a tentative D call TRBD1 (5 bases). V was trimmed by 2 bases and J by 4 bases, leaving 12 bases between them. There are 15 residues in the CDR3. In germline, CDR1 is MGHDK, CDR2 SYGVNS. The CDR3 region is CASSEPGGDNQPQHF. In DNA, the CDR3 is TGTGCCAGCAGTGAACCCGGGGGGGATAATCAGCCCCAGCATTTT.